This T cell receptor beta chain was observed in a study of CD8 T cells in ankylosing spondylitis. It was by quantitative 5'-RACE with molecular barcodes that TCR beta libraries were made. MiXCR was run by TCRdb on the 5' RACE reads, yielding one entry per CDR3 protein. The sample contains around 40,000 distinct CDR3 sequences, roughly 2.6% of which appear only once. This clonotype was observed at least ten times. Its matching antigen is unknown. This CDR3 contains 16 residues. V shed 4 bases and J shed 3 bases, with 16 bases lying between them. Germline V gene lookup returns CDR1 SGDLS and CDR2 YYNGEE. General study results and limits: Ankylosing spondylitis blood appeared to be characterized by a TCR beta motif of 8 or 9 highly homologous variants. Significantly higher representation of disease-linked clones was reported for matched ankylosing spondylitis synovial fluid.

This rearrangement joins TRBV9 to TRBJ2-2; perhaps TRBD1 as D (7 bases). This clonotype was sampled from a male donor with ankylosing spondylitis or in good health (not recorded which). Material for sequencing was blood, either unsorted or a sorted T cell fraction (not recorded which). The CDR3 DNA reads TGTGCCAGCAGCTTCCAGGGGGGACGGTACACCGGGGAGCTGTTTTTT. This translates into CASSFQGGRYTGELFF.